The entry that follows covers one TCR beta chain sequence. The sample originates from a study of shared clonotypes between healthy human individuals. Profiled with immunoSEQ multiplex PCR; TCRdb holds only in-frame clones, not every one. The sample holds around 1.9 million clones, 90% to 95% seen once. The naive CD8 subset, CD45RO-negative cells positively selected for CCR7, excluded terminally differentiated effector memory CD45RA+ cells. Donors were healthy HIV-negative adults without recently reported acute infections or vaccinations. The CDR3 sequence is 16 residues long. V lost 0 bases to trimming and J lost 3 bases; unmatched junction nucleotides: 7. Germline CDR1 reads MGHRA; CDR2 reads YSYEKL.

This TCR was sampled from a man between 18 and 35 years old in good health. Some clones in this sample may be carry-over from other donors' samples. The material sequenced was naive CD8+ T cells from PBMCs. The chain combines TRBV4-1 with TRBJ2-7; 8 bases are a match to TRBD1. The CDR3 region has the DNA TGCGCCAGCAGCCAAGACTCGACAGGGGCCCTCTACGAGCAGTACTTC. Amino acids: CASSQDSTGALYEQYF.